One and the same sample provided the 17 T cell receptor beta chains below, sequenced in a study of T cell repertoires in cytomegalovirus infection. MiXCR, applied by TCRdb to the reads, yields one record per CDR3 protein. The table lists roughly 130,000 distinct CDR3 sequences, 8% to 9% of them singletons, with around 10% in the top ten. Sequencing was done on a sample of PBMCs. The receptors shown here come from a human donor in good health (CMV status not recorded). Some clones in this sample may be carry-over from other donors' samples.

This clonotype was counted only a few times. CDR3 sequence (DNA): TGTGCCAGCAGTCCAGACCGGGGGAAAAACATTCAGTACTTC. This encodes CASSPDRGKNIQYF. The V gene is TRBV2, the J gene TRBJ2-4; possibly TRBD2 for D (6 bases). Germline V gene lookup returns CDR1 SNHLY and CDR2 FYNNEI. The CDR3 has 14 amino acids. The V end lost 5 bases, the J end lost 4 bases, and 12 bases lay between the germline ends.

This clonotype occurred many times. This chain uses TRBV27 with TRBJ2-5; no definite D call. CDR1 MNHEY and CDR2 SMNVEV come from the germline V gene (reference sequence). V gave up 7 bases and J gave up 5 bases, with 8 bases separating them. The CDR3 extends over 11 amino acids. CDR3: CASKSFETQYF. The DNA of the CDR3 is TGTGCCAGCAAATCATTCGAGACCCAGTACTTC.

This clonotype came up many times. The rearrangement joins TRBV20-1 to TRBJ2-3, with TRBD2 identical over 7 bases. The CDR3 consists of 14 residues. Germline loops: CDR1 DFQATT, CDR2 SNEGSKA (reference sequence). Losses at the gene ends were 5 bases for V and 2 bases for J; bases not matched to a gene: 7. CDR3 DNA: TGCAGTGCTGCTCCTGCGGGGGACACAGATACGCAGTATTTT. Its translation: CSAAPAGDTDTQYF.

This clonotype occurred many times. The J gene is TRBJ2-5, the V gene TRBV11-2; no definite D call. Per the germline V gene, CDR1 is SGHAT and CDR2 is FQNNGV. With 3 bases removed from V and 5 bases from J, the gap between germline ends came to 7 bases. The CDR3 is 12 residues long. The CDR3 loop reads CASSFRSETQYF. The CDR3 bases are TGTGCCAGCAGCTTCCGGTCGGAGACCCAGTACTTC.

This clonotype was detected many times. The J gene is TRBJ1-3, the V gene TRBV7-2; D gene uncertain. Trimming stripped 2 bases from V and 0 bases from J, with 17 bases between. This CDR3 spans 18 amino acids. The V gene's germline CDR1 is SGHTA and CDR2 FQGNSA. The CDR3 DNA is TGTGCCAGCAGCTTACTCCGGTCAGCAAGCCACTCTGGAAACACCATATATTTT. Translation: CASSLLRSASHSGNTIYF. The complete variable domain, with remaining parts taken from reference TRBV7-2 and TRBJ1-3, reads GAGVSQSPSNKVTEKGKDVELRCDPISGHTALYWYRQSLGQGLEFLIYFQGNSAPDKSGLPSDRFSAERTGGSVSTLTIQRTQQEDSAVYLCASSLLRSASHSGNTIYFGEGSWLTVV.

This clonotype was detected many times. The V gene is TRBV7-2, the J gene TRBJ1-6, with D possibly being TRBD1 (5 bases). Germline CDR1 reads SGHTA; CDR2 reads FQGNSA. V was trimmed by 7 bases and J by 12 bases, leaving 13 bases between them. The CDR3 spans 12 residues. The CDR3 loop is CASIAGFGPLHF. The CDR3 region has the DNA TGTGCCAGCATCGCAGGGTTTGGACCCCTCCACTTT.

This clonotype has just one count. The V call is TRBV2, the J call TRBJ2-7; TRBD1 is a possible D gene (6 bases). Trimming cost V 4 bases and J 2 bases, with 15 bases left between them. Germline V gives CDR1 SNHLY, CDR2 FYNNEI. This CDR3 spans 15 amino acids. CDR3 nucleotide sequence: TGTGCCAGCAGTGGCTGGACAGTTAGCGCCTACGAGCAGTACTTC. It translates to CASSGWTVSAYEQYF. The entire variable domain, with the rest obtained from reference TRBV2 and TRBJ2-7, is as follows: EPEVTQTPSHQVTQMGQEVILRCVPISNHLYFYWYRQILGQKVEFLVSFYNNEISEKSEIFDDQFSVERPDGSNFTLKIRSTKLEDSAMYFCASSGWTVSAYEQYFGPGTRLTVT.

The V and J genes are TRBV28 and TRBJ2-7; TRBD2 might be the D (7 bases). The CDR3 has 13 residues. Germline CDR1 reads MDHEN; CDR2 reads SYDVKM. With 7 bases removed from V and 4 bases from J, the gap between germline ends came to 14 bases. Here the CDR3 DNA reads TGTGCCAGCAAGGGCGGGGGCCCTTACGAGCAGTACTTC. Translating gives CASKGGGPYEQYF.

The sample holds a few counts of this clonotype. The V call is TRBV28, the J call TRBJ1-1; D perhaps matches TRBD1 (5 bases). CDR3 length: 15 residues. The germline CDR1 and CDR2 sequences are MDHEN and SYDVKM. V lost 6 bases and J lost 4, with 18 bases in between. This CDR3 reads CASRRDLTVGTEAFF. The CDR3 DNA follows: TGTGCCAGCAGGAGGGACCTCACCGTGGGCACTGAAGCTTTCTTT.

At least ten counts were recorded for this clonotype. The chain recombines TRBV28 with TRBJ1-2; no firm D call. CDR1 is MDHEN and CDR2 is SYDVKM in the germline V gene. The CDR3 length is 11 residues. CDR3 nucleotides: TGTGGGGCGGCCACAAACTATGGCTACACCTTC. This translates into CGAATNYGYTF.

This clonotype was counted only a few times. The genes are TRBV2 and TRBJ2-3; no firm D call. The CDR3 runs 13 residues. Germline CDR1 reads SNHLY; CDR2 reads FYNNEI. Trimming took off 6 bases at V and 6 bases at J, with 13 bases between the two ends. This chain's CDR3 is CASRPQLGDTQYF. CDR3 nucleotide sequence: TGTGCCAGCAGACCCCAACTGGGGGATACGCAGTATTTT.

The rearrangement joins TRBV29-1 to TRBJ1-1; TRBD1 is a possible D gene (5 bases). The CDR3 runs 12 residues. Trimming took off 6 bases at V and 2 bases at J, with 10 bases between the two ends. Germline V gene lookup returns CDR1 SQVTM and CDR2 ANQGSEA. The CDR3 DNA sequence: TGCAGCGTGACAGATATAAACACTGAAGCTTTCTTT. It is translated as CSVTDINTEAFF.

In this sample, this clonotype turned up a few times. This chain links TRBV12-3 or TRBV12-4 with TRBJ2-3; D is perhaps TRBD2 (5 bases). V lost 7 bases, J lost 2 bases, and 13 bases lay in between. The CDR3 loop spans 14 amino acids. CDR3 DNA sequence: TGTGCCAGCAACAGAGGGTCGTACACAGATACGCAGTATTTT. Its protein is CASNRGSYTDTQYF.

This clonotype was counted ten times or more. This chain uses TRBV18 with TRBJ1-1, with no clear D. The germline CDR1 and CDR2 sequences are KGHSH and LQKENI. This CDR3 spans 13 amino acids. The ends were cut back, 2 bases at V and 1 base at J, with 5 bases in the middle. The CDR3: CASSPVSNTEAFF. The CDR3 DNA is TGTGCCAGCTCACCAGTCTCGAACACTGAAGCTTTCTTT. Using reference TRBV18 and TRBJ1-1 for the parts outside the CDR3, the full variable domain is NAGVMQNPRHLVRRRGQEARLRCSPMKGHSHVYWYRQLPEEGLKFMVYLQKENIIDESGMPKERFSAEFPKEGPSILRIQQVVRGDSAAYFCASSPVSNTEAFFGQGTRLTVV.

This clonotype has only a few counts. The chain uses TRBV12-3 or TRBV12-4 and TRBJ2-1, with D perhaps matching TRBD1 (6 bases). Between the trimmed V and J ends, which lost 7 bases and 0 bases, there was a span of 10 bases. The CDR3 covers 14 residues. The CDR3 loop is CASIQGLSYNEQFF. Here the CDR3 DNA reads TGTGCCAGCATCCAGGGGCTCTCCTACAATGAGCAGTTCTTC.

This clonotype came up a few times. The chain joins TRBV20-1 to TRBJ1-1; a weak D match, TRBD1 (6 bases). Per germline, CDR1 DFQATT and CDR2 SNEGSKA (reference sequence). The CDR3 extends over 14 amino acids. Trimming pared 3 bases from V and 9 bases from J, leaving 20 bases between. CDR3 loop: CSARIGQPFPQAFF. CDR3 sequence (DNA): TGCAGTGCTAGGATCGGACAGCCATTCCCCCAAGCTTTCTTT.

The sample holds a few counts of this clonotype. The J gene is TRBJ2-7, the V gene TRBV4-2; the D is unclear. Germline CDR1 reads LGHNA; CDR2 reads YNFKEQ. The CDR3 is made up of 16 amino acids. V lost 0 bases to trimming and J lost 2 bases, with 14 bases between them. The CDR3 DNA reads as TGTGCCAGCAGCCAAGAACAGTCTTCAGGTGCCTACGAGCAGTACTTC. It codes for CASSQEQSSGAYEQYF.